These 3 T cell receptor beta chains share one sample of origin, sequenced in a study of blood T cell repertoires in COVID-19. Assay used: immunoSEQ multiplex PCR; TCRdb lists only in-frame clones, some missing. Of over 150,000 clones detected, under 95% appear once; the ten largest clones hold 0.5% to 0.6%. The sample taken for sequencing was peripheral blood. The receptors shown here come from a man aged 45-65 years with acute or convalescent COVID-19.

The chain couples TRBV7-9 to TRBJ2-1; 8 nucleotides match TRBD2. The CDR3 length is 16 residues. Germline values: CDR1 SEHNR, CDR2 FQNEAQ (reference sequence). The V and J ends lost 3 bases and 7 bases, in that order; junction bases with no gene match: 11. The CDR3 coding sequence is TGTGCCAGCAGCTTTTTCGGGAGGGCCGACAGAAATGAGCAGTTCTTC. Its translation: CASSFFGRADRNEQFF. Using reference TRBV7-9 and TRBJ2-1 for the parts outside the CDR3, the full variable domain is DTGVSQNPRHKITKRGQNVTFRCDPISEHNRLYWYRQTLGQGPEFLTYFQNEAQLEKSRLLSDRFSAERPKGSFSTLEIQRTEQGDSAMYLCASSFFGRADRNEQFFGPGTRLTVL.

The V call is TRBV7-9, the J call TRBJ1-3; tentatively, D is TRBD1 (5 bases). The CDR3 length is 17 residues. The V and J ends lost 1 base and 1 base respectively, with 14 bases between them. Germline CDR1 reads SEHNR; CDR2 reads FQNEAQ (reference sequence). The CDR3 spells CASSLGGEARSGNTIYF. CDR3 DNA sequence: TGTGCCAGCAGCTTAGGGGGGGAGGCCCGTTCTGGAAACACCATATATTTT. Variable domain in full (rest from reference TRBV7-9 and TRBJ1-3): DTGVSQNPRHKITKRGQNVTFRCDPISEHNRLYWYRQTLGQGPEFLTYFQNEAQLEKSRLLSDRFSAERPKGSFSTLEIQRTEQGDSAMYLCASSLGGEARSGNTIYFGEGSWLTVV.

The chain employs TRBV5-1 and TRBJ2-1, with 8 bases lining up with TRBD1. J was trimmed by 5 bases and V by 0 bases; bases with no gene match: 4. Germline values: CDR1 SGHRS, CDR2 YFSETQ. The CDR3 spans 15 residues. CDR3 residues: CASSLEWTGNNEQFF. Written as DNA, the CDR3 is TGCGCCAGCAGCTTGGAGTGGACAGGGAACAATGAGCAGTTCTTC.